The 20 T cell receptor beta chains reported below all come from one sample, sequenced in a study of cytotoxic CD8 clonotypes in ibrutinib-treated CLL. Clones were sequenced by immunoSEQ multiplex PCR, and TCRdb holds only the in-frame ones, with some missing. The top ten hold 45% to 65% of the sample, which has about 27,000 clones, more than 65% seen once. The input for sequencing was PBMCs, taken after 24 months of ibrutinib treatment. These receptors all come from a human donor with chronic lymphocytic leukemia.

The rearrangement links TRBV6-1 to TRBJ2-3, with D perhaps being TRBD1 or TRBD2 (5 bases each). V shed 6 bases and J shed 0 bases, with 13 bases lying between them. The germline CDR1 and CDR2 sequences are MNHNS and SASEGT. CDR3 length equals 15 residues. The CDR3 DNA sequence: TGTGCCAGCAGCCTGGACGGGGCTAGCACAGATACGCAGTATTTT. It codes for CASSLDGASTDTQYF.

The V and J genes are TRBV30 and TRBJ1-4, with D uncertain. V lost 0 bases, J lost 10 bases, and 18 bases lay in between. This CDR3 is 15 amino acids long. Germline loops: CDR1 GTSNPN, CDR2 SVGIG (reference sequence). CDR3 in amino acids: CAWSVSGRTLPKLFF. CDR3 in DNA: TGTGCCTGGAGTGTAAGTGGCAGGACCTTACCAAAACTGTTTTTT.

V gene TRBV5-6 combines with J gene TRBJ2-2, with 13 bases aligning to TRBD2. CDR1 and CDR2 from the germline V gene are SGHDT and YYEEEE. V shed 3 bases and J 8 bases; nucleotides not matched to a gene: 10. This CDR3 spans 17 amino acids. DNA for the CDR3: TGTGCCAGCAGCTCACGACTAGCGGGGGGCCTGCAAGGGGAGCTGTTTTTT. The encoded protein is CASSSRLAGGLQGELFF.

V gene TRBV16 combines with J gene TRBJ1-1; D unclear. From germline, CDR1 is KGHSY and CDR2 FQNENV. Trimming left V 5 bases short and J 3 bases short, with 10 bases between. This CDR3 spans 13 amino acids. The CDR3 DNA reads as TGTGCCAGCAGCTCCTCTGGGGACACTGAAGCTTTCTTT. Translating it yields CASSSSGDTEAFF.

The genes are TRBV7-9 and TRBJ1-1; D is uncertain. Germline V gene lookup returns CDR1 SEHNR and CDR2 FQNEAQ (reference sequence). CDR3 length: 15 amino acids. V was cut by 4 bases and J by 0 bases, with 12 bases left in between. CDR3 sequence (DNA): TGTGCCAGCAGCTGGACGAGTGATTTGAACACTGAAGCTTTCTTT. As protein: CASSWTSDLNTEAFF.

The chain carries TRBV13 and TRBJ1-3, with TRBD1 as a possible D gene (5 bases). This CDR3 is built from 14 residues. The V gene lost 0 bases and the J gene lost 3 bases, with 6 bases spanning the gap. Germline lookup yields CDR1 PRHDT and CDR2 FYEKMQ (reference sequence). CDR3 amino acids: CASSLGTVGNTIYF. CDR3 DNA sequence: TGTGCCAGCAGCTTAGGGACAGTTGGAAACACCATATATTTT.

The J gene is TRBJ1-2, the V gene TRBV6-1; D gene uncertain. The germline V and J ends were trimmed by 6 bases and 3 bases, with 17 bases remaining between them. The CDR3 runs 15 residues. The germline V gene has CDR1 MNHNS and CDR2 SASEGT. The CDR3 DNA is TGTGCCAGCAGATTAGCCAGGAGAGAGGACTATGGCTACACCTTC. Its translation: CASRLARREDYGYTF.

With respect to this clone: Other DNA variants within this sample encode the same CDR3. The J gene is TRBJ1-2, the V gene TRBV29-1, with D unresolved. The V gene lost 3 bases and the J gene lost 2 bases, with 7 bases spanning the gap. The CDR3 sequence is 12 residues long. CDR1 SQVTM and CDR2 ANQGSEA come from the germline V gene. The CDR3 region has the DNA TGCAGCGTTGATTGGGGAAACTATGGCTACACCTTC. Its translation: CSVDWGNYGYTF.

The V gene is TRBV19, the J gene TRBJ2-3; perhaps TRBD1 as D (8 bases). Germline CDR1 LNHDA, CDR2 SQIVND (reference sequence). V lost 5 bases to trimming and J lost 1 base, with 13 bases between them. CDR3 size: 15 residues. CDR3 sequence (DNA): TGTGCCAGTAGTGCACAGGGGGGGCGCACAGATACGCAGTATTTT. Encoded protein: CASSAQGGRTDTQYF.

J is TRBJ2-2 and V is TRBV10-1; D may match TRBD1 or TRBD2 (5 bases each). The V and J ends lost 7 bases and 5 bases respectively, with 20 bases between them. Germline CDR1 and CDR2: WNHNN and SYGVQD (reference sequence). This CDR3 is built from 16 residues. The CDR3 loop is CASTQTRGKGTGELFF. The CDR3 DNA sequence: TGCGCCAGCACCCAAACGAGGGGAAAAGGAACCGGGGAGCTGTTTTTT.

The rearrangement links TRBV15 to TRBJ2-3; 7 bases are shared with TRBD2. V trimming: 4 bases; J trimming: 2 bases; junction bases outside the gene matches: 6. The CDR3 runs 15 residues. Germline CDR1 LNHNV, CDR2 YYDKDF (reference sequence). CDR3 in DNA: TGTGCCACCAGCAAGGAGCGGGGATACACAGATACGCAGTATTTT. This codes for CATSKERGYTDTQYF.

J is TRBJ2-7 and V is TRBV9; D is unresolved. In germline, CDR1 is SGDLS, CDR2 YYNGEE. Trimming removed 4 bases from V and 0 bases from J, with 11 bases in between. The CDR3 is 14 residues long. CDR3 loop: CASSSDGNSYEQYF. CDR3 DNA: TGTGCCAGCAGCTCGGACGGAAACTCCTACGAGCAGTACTTC.

This clone was counted ten times or more. J is TRBJ2-5 and V is TRBV5-7; 11 nucleotides align to TRBD2. TRBV5-7 is designated an ORF whose function remains uncertain. There are 15 residues in the CDR3. Trimming at V came to 0 bases and at J to 4 bases, leaving 2 bases not matched to a gene. The CDR3 sequence is CASSLVAGGGETQYF. The CDR3 DNA follows: TGTGCCAGCAGCTTGGTAGCGGGGGGGGGAGAGACCCAGTACTTC.

This chain joins TRBV29-1 and TRBJ2-7, with 9 bases matching TRBD1. The junction had 9 bases not matched to a gene; V was cut back by 7 bases and J by 2 bases. Germline CDR1 SQVTM, CDR2 ANQGSEA. CDR3 length: 14 amino acids. The CDR3 nucleotides are TGCAGCGCGGATACCGGGACAGGGACCTACGAGCAGTACTTC. Its translation: CSADTGTGTYEQYF.

This chain links TRBV28 with TRBJ2-3, with D possibly TRBD2 on 6 matching bases. Germline V gene lookup returns CDR1 MDHEN and CDR2 SYDVKM. V dropped 5 bases and J dropped 0 bases, with 12 bases sitting between them. CDR3 length equals 15 residues. This chain's CDR3 is CASSGPGTSTDTQYF. The DNA for the CDR3 is TGTGCCAGCAGTGGGCCGGGGACTAGCACAGATACGCAGTATTTT.

The chain is built from TRBV28 and TRBJ1-2; D remains unclear. The CDR3 consists of 13 residues. Germline CDR1 and CDR2: MDHEN and SYDVKM. V was cut by 2 bases and J by 3 bases, with 7 bases left in between. This CDR3 is CASSLDSYYGYTF. CDR3 coding DNA: TGTGCCAGCAGTTTAGACTCATACTATGGCTACACCTTC.

J is TRBJ2-1 and V is TRBV30, with TRBD2 matching 10 bases. J was trimmed by 6 bases and V by 3 bases; bases with no gene match: 8. The CDR3 loop spans 15 amino acids. Germline CDR1 reads GTSNPN; CDR2 reads SVGIG (reference sequence). Written as DNA, the CDR3 is TGTGCCTGGAGCCTGGGACTAGCGAACCCCAATGAGCAGTTCTTC. Its protein product is CAWSLGLANPNEQFF.

V is TRBV5-1 and J is TRBJ2-2; TRBD2 agrees at 7 bases. This CDR3 comprises 15 residues. Germline lookup yields CDR1 SGHRS and CDR2 YFSETQ. The ends lost 1 base at V and 1 base at J; junction bases unmatched: 1. CDR3 sequence reads: CASSLTGGNTGELFF. CDR3 nucleotide sequence: TGCGCCAGCAGCTTGACGGGGGGGAACACCGGGGAGCTGTTTTTT. Together with reference TRBV5-1 and TRBJ2-2, the CDR3 gives the full variable domain: KAGVTQTPRYLIKTRGQQVTLSCSPISGHRSVSWYQQTPGQGLQFLFEYFSETQRNKGNFPGRFSGRQFSNSRSEMNVSTLELGDSALYLCASSLTGGNTGELFFGEGSRLTVL.

The J gene is TRBJ1-1, the V gene TRBV4-1; D unresolved. The germline gives CDR1 MGHRA, CDR2 YSYEKL. Trimming left V 4 bases short and J 0 bases short, with 18 bases between. The CDR3 is 17 amino acids. The CDR3 reads CASSPGFLAGVNTEAFF. As DNA, the CDR3 is TGCGCCAGCAGCCCTGGTTTTTTGGCTGGCGTGAACACTGAAGCTTTCTTT.

The J gene is TRBJ2-1, the V gene TRBV9; D uncertain. V lost 1 base, J lost 8 bases, and 13 bases lay in between. The CDR3 totals 14 residues. Germline CDR1 and CDR2: SGDLS and YYNGEE. The CDR3: CASSVLVTEDEQFF. The CDR3 coding sequence is TGTGCCAGCAGCGTACTCGTCACTGAGGATGAGCAGTTCTTC.